Following are 13 T cell receptor beta chains from one sample sequenced in a study of technical replicates of blood from a handful of donors. Here immunoSEQ multiplex PCR was the method, and the copy in TCRdb shows in-frame clones only, minus some. Seen here are 79,000 or so clones, 95% to 98% observed once, and the top ten hold under 0.35%. Sequencing input: T cells isolated from PBMCs. The receptors derive from a human donor in good health.

This clone was recorded once. V is TRBV5-8 and J is TRBJ1-1; D is unresolved. The V gene's germline CDR1 is SGHTS and CDR2 YDEGEE. The V end lost 3 bases, the J end lost 1 base, and 13 bases lay between the germline ends. The CDR3 has 15 residues. CDR3: CASSSIWEANTEAFF. The CDR3 DNA follows: TGTGCCAGCAGCTCCATTTGGGAGGCGAACACTGAAGCTTTCTTT.

This clone was seen just once. The chain employs TRBV4-3 and TRBJ2-2; a weak D match, TRBD1 (7 bases). The CDR3 runs 16 residues. Trimming left V 4 bases short and J 0 bases short, with 12 bases between. Germline CDR1 and CDR2: LGHNA and YSLEER. The CDR3 loop is CASSPSGGTNTGELFF. The CDR3, as DNA: TGCGCCAGCAGCCCCTCAGGGGGGACGAACACCGGGGAGCTGTTTTTT.

This clone is a singleton in its sample. This chain uses TRBV11-3 with TRBJ2-7; 8 bases agree with TRBD1. This CDR3 has 14 amino acids. The ends lost 3 bases at V and 2 bases at J; junction bases unmatched: 3. Germline V gene data show CDR1 as SGHNT and CDR2 as YENEEA. For the CDR3, the DNA is TGTGCCAGCAGCTTCGGGGACAGGCCCTACGAGCAGTACTTC. Its translation: CASSFGDRPYEQYF.

This clone was picked up one time. The chain links TRBV7-3 to TRBJ2-1; TRBD1 agrees at 8 bases. Germline trimming cut 1 base from V and 1 base from J; bases unmatched to any gene: 3. There are 16 residues in the CDR3. Germline assignment: CDR1 SGHTA and CDR2 FQGTGA. CDR3: CASSLKQGVSYNEQFF. In DNA, the CDR3 is TGTGCCAGCAGCTTAAAACAGGGGGTTTCCTACAATGAGCAGTTCTTC. The whole variable domain, filled in from reference TRBV7-3 and TRBJ2-1, reads GAGVSQTPSNKVTEKGKYVELRCDPISGHTALYWYRQSLGQGPEFLIYFQGTGAADDSGLPNDRFFAVRPEGSVSTLKIQRTERGDSAVYLCASSLKQGVSYNEQFFGPGTRLTVL.

V and J are TRBV9 and TRBJ2-7; 10 bases are shared with TRBD2. The CDR3 is made up of 14 amino acids. Germline assignment: CDR1 SGDLS and CDR2 YYNGEE. The ends lost 4 bases at V and 6 bases at J; junction bases unmatched: 7. The CDR3: CASSPGTSVFEQYF. The CDR3 DNA reads as TGTGCCAGCAGCCCAGGGACTAGCGTTTTCGAGCAGTACTTC. The variable domain in full, completed from reference TRBV9 and TRBJ2-7, reads DSGVTQTPKHLITATGQRVTLRCSPRSGDLSVYWYQQSLDQGLQFLIQYYNGEERAKGNILERFSAQQFPDLHSELNLSSLELGDSALYFCASSPGTSVFEQYFGPGTRLTVT.

This clone was seen only once. This chain uses TRBV9 with TRBJ1-4; 7 bases agree with TRBD1. This CDR3 is 17 amino acids long. The germline gives CDR1 SGDLS, CDR2 YYNGEE. Trimming cost V 7 bases and J 3 bases; bases outside gene matches: 15. This CDR3 reads CASSGSGGLVANEKLFF. CDR3 sequence (DNA): TGTGCCAGCTCGGGGTCAGGGGGATTGGTTGCTAATGAAAAACTGTTTTTT.

This sequence joins TRBV6-1 and TRBJ2-3; D is perhaps TRBD2 (6 bases). V lost 11 bases to trimming and J lost 2 bases, with 17 bases between them. CDR1 is MNHNS, CDR2 SASEGT, per germline. This CDR3 spans 14 amino acids. The CDR3 sequence is CAADYLRPTDTQYF. The CDR3 coding sequence is TGTGCCGCGGACTATCTAAGACCCACAGATACGCAGTATTTT.

The chain joins TRBV18 to TRBJ1-1, with D unresolved. The CDR3 consists of 12 residues. Trimming left V 5 bases short and J 2 bases short, with 6 bases between. Germline V gene lookup returns CDR1 KGHSH and CDR2 LQKENI. The CDR3 here is CASSFPNTEAFF. In DNA form, the CDR3 reads TGTGCCAGCTCATTTCCTAACACTGAAGCTTTCTTT.

This rearrangement joins TRBV7-9 to TRBJ2-5; tentative D call: TRBD2 (7 bases). The length of the CDR3 is 13 residues. The V end lost 3 bases, the J end lost 7 bases, and 12 bases lay between the germline ends. Germline CDR1 is SEHNR and CDR2 is FQNEAQ (reference sequence). The CDR3 DNA is TGTGCCAGCAGCTTGGGGGGGCGAGGGACCCAGTACTTC. Translation: CASSLGGRGTQYF.

V gene TRBV25-1 combines with J gene TRBJ2-4; possibly TRBD1 for D (5 bases). The V gene lost 6 bases and the J gene lost 6 bases, with 9 bases spanning the gap. Per the germline V gene, CDR1 is MGHDK and CDR2 is SYGVNS. The CDR3 is 12 residues long. In DNA, the CDR3 is TGTGCCAGCAGGGGGCGGCCAAACATTCAGTACTTC. It is translated as CASRGRPNIQYF.

V and J are TRBV2 and TRBJ1-1; 8 nucleotides line up with TRBD1. Germline assignment: CDR1 SNHLY and CDR2 FYNNEI. Trimming at V came to 6 bases and at J to 0 bases, leaving 12 bases not matched to a gene. The CDR3 is made up of 17 amino acids. The DNA for the CDR3 is TGTGCCAGCAGGTCCCAGGGGGCTCTAGGGGTGAACACTGAAGCTTTCTTT. Its protein product is CASRSQGALGVNTEAFF.

The rearrangement links TRBV10-3 to TRBJ1-1; TRBD1 agrees at 8 bases. Germline values: CDR1 ENHRY, CDR2 SYGVKD. Losses at the gene ends were 2 bases for V and 11 bases for J; bases not matched to a gene: 4. The CDR3 consists of 12 residues. CDR3 nucleotide sequence: TGTGCCATCAGTGAGGTAACAGGGGGGGCTTTCTTT. Translating gives CAISEVTGGAFF.

This sequence joins TRBV6-1 and TRBJ1-2; TRBD1 matches at 7 bases. Per the germline V gene, CDR1 is MNHNS and CDR2 is SASEGT. The CDR3 is 12 residues long. Trimming removed 5 bases from V and 9 bases from J; junction bases left unmatched: 6. The CDR3 region is CASSRQGGSYTF. The CDR3, as DNA: TGTGCCAGCAGTAGACAGGGAGGAAGCTACACCTTC.